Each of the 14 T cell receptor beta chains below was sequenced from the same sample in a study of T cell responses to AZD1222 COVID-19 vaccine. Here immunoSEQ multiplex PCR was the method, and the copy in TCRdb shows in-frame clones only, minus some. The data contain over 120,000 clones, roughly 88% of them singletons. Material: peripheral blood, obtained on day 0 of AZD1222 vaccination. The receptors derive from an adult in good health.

CDR3: CASGRQNSPLHF. CDR3 sequence (DNA): TGTGCCAGCGGAAGACAGAATTCACCCCTCCACTTT. The J gene is TRBJ1-6, the V gene TRBV9, with a weak D call TRBD1 (5 bases). The CDR3 loop spans 12 amino acids. The ends were cut back, 7 bases at V and 7 bases at J, with 9 bases in the middle. Germline V gene lookup returns CDR1 SGDLS and CDR2 YYNGEE.

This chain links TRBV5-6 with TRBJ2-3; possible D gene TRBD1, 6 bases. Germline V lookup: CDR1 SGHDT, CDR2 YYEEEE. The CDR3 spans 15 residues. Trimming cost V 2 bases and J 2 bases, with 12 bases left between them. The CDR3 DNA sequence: TGTGCCAGCAGCTTTTCCAGGGGACCCACAGATACGCAGTATTTT. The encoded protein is CASSFSRGPTDTQYF.

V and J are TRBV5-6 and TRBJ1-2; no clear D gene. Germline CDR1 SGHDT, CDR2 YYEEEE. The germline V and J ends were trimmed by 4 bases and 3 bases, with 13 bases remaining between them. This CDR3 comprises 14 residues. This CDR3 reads CASSPTGSDYGYTF. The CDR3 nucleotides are TGTGCCAGCAGCCCAACGGGGAGTGACTATGGCTACACCTTC.

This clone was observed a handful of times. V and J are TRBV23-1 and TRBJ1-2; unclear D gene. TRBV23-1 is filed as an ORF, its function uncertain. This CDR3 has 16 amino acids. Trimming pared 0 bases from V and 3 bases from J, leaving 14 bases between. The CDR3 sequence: CASSQSGRPIHYGYTF. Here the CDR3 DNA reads TGCGCCAGCAGTCAATCTGGCAGGCCGATACACTATGGCTACACCTTC.

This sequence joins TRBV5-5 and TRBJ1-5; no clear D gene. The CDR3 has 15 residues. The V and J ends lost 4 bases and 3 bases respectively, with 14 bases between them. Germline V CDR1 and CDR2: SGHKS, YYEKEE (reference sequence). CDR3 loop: CASSPGGGINQPQHF. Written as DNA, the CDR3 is TGTGCCAGCAGCCCGGGCGGAGGCATCAATCAGCCCCAGCATTTT.

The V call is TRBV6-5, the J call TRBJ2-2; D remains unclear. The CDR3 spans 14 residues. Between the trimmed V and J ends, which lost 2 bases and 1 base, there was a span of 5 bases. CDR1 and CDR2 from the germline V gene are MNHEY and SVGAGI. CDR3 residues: CASSYVENTGELFF. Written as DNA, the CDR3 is TGTGCCAGCAGTTACGTAGAGAACACCGGGGAGCTGTTTTTT.

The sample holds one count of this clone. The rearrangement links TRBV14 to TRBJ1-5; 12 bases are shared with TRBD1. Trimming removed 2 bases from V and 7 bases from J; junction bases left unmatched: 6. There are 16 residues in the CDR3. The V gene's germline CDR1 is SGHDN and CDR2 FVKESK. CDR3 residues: CASSQPGQGARQPQHF. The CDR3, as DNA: TGTGCCAGCAGCCAACCGGGACAGGGGGCGCGGCAGCCCCAGCATTTT.

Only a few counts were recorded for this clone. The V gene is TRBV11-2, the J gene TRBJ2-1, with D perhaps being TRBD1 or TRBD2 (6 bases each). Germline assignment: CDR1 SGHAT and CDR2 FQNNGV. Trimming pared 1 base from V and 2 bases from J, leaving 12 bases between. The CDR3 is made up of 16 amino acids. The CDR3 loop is CASSLGGAITYNEQFF. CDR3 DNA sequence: TGTGCCAGCAGCTTAGGGGGGGCCATTACCTACAATGAGCAGTTCTTC.

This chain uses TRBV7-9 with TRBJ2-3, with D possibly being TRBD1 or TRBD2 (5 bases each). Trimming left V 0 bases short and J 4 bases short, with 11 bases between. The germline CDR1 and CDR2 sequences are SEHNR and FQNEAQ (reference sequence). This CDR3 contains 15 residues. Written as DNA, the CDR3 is TGTGCCAGCAGCTTAGCGCCTGTGGGGGCAGATACGCAGTATTTT. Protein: CASSLAPVGADTQYF.

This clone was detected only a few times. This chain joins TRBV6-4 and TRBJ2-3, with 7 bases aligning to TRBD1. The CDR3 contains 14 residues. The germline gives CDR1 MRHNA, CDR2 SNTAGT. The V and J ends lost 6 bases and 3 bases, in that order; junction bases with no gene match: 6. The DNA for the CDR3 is TGTGCCAGCAGAGACAGGGAAGAAACAGATACGCAGTATTTT. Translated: CASRDREETDTQYF.

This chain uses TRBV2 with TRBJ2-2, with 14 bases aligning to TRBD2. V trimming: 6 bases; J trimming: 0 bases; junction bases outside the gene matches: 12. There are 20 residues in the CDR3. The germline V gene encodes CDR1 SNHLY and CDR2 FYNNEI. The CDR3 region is CASRAGLAGVFSANTGELFF. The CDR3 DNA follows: TGTGCCAGCAGAGCGGGACTAGCGGGGGTTTTTTCCGCGAACACCGGGGAGCTGTTTTTT. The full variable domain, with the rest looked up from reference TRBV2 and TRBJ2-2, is EPEVTQTPSHQVTQMGQEVILRCVPISNHLYFYWYRQILGQKVEFLVSFYNNEISEKSEIFDDQFSVERPDGSNFTLKIRSTKLEDSAMYFCASRAGLAGVFSANTGELFFGEGSRLTVL.

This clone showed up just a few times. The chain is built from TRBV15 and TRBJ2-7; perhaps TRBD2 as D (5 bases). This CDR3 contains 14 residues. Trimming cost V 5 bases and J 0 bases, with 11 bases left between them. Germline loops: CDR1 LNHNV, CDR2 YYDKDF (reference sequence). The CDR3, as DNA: TGTGCCACCAGCGGCGGACGGGACTCCTACGAGCAGTACTTC. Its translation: CATSGGRDSYEQYF.

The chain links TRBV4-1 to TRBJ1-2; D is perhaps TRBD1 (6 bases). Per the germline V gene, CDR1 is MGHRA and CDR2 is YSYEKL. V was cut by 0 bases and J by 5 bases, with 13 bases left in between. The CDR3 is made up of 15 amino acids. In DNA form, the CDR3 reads TGCGCCAGCAGCCAAGATGGCAGGGGTGGGTATGGCTACACCTTC. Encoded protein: CASSQDGRGGYGYTF.

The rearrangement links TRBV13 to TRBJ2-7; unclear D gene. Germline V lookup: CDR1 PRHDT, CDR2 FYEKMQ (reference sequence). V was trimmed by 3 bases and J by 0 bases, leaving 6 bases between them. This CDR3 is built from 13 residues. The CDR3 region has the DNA TGTGCCAGCAGCTTGGGCCTCTCCTACGAGCAGTACTTC. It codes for CASSLGLSYEQYF.